This section outlines one T cell receptor (beta chain) sequence together with its context. This CDR3 is 15 amino acids long. Germline CDR1 is SGHDN and CDR2 is FVKESK. V was cut by 1 base and J by 1 base, with 10 bases left in between. These data originate in a study of OX40 agonist ivuxolimab in advanced cancers. The table came from immunoSEQ multiplex PCR; TCRdb's copy has only in-frame clones and leaves some out. Among some 20,000 clones, 75% to 90% were seen once, and the ten largest hold approximately 23%. The chain is built from TRBV14 and TRBJ1-1, with D uncertain. The sequencing used CD4+ or CD8+ T cells sorted from blood, collected in a trial of the OX40 agonist ivuxolimab. The TCR sequence derives from an adult with an advanced solid tumor such as melanoma, head and neck, liver or kidney cancer. The DNA of the CDR3 is TGTGCCAGCAGCCAAGGGTCTTCTAGGAACACTGAAGCTTTCTTT. Translation: CASSQGSSRNTEAFF.